A selection of T cell receptor beta chains follows, all from one sample in a study of blood T cell repertoires in COVID-19. Profiled with immunoSEQ multiplex PCR; TCRdb holds only in-frame clones, not every one. This table holds around 140,000 clones, around 86% found once. Sample: peripheral blood. The receptors derive from a man in his fifties or sixties with active COVID-19. Both conserved end residues are trimmed from each CDR3.

CDR3 length	V gene	J gene	CDR3 protein
12	TRBV24-1	TRBJ2-7	ATNIGTGGVEQY
14	TRBV10-2	TRBJ2-7	ASSESGLAGAHEQY
14	TRBV7-2	TRBJ2-7	ASSLVVFAGSDEQY
11	TRBV7-8	TRBJ2-5	ASSRDRTETQY
10	TRBV19	TRBJ1-2	ASSMQGGGYT
13	TRBV2	TRBJ2-2	ASRFDRARAGELF
14	TRBV5-4	TRBJ1-3	ASSSSRDISGNTIY
16	TRBV7-8	TRBJ2-2	ASRPNPATSGYTGELF
13	TRBV5-1	TRBJ1-5	ASSLEGDSNQPQH
13	TRBV3-1/TRBV3-2	TRBJ1-1	ASSSPSGLNTEAF
13	TRBV6-5	TRBJ2-2	ASRPPTGTTGELF
11	TRBV6-1	TRBJ1-1	ASSELANTEAF
15	TRBV3-1/TRBV3-2	TRBJ2-2	ASSRGSGGPNTGELF
14	TRBV7-2	TRBJ2-7	ASSTRPSGGGYEQY
13	TRBV5-4	TRBJ2-7	ASSTGQGRTYEQY
10	TRBV12-3/TRBV12-4	TRBJ1-1	ASSTDSRRAF
12	TRBV6-2/TRBV6-3	TRBJ1-5	ASSSQGYHQPQH
11	TRBV5-8	TRBJ1-5	ASDSRVNQPQH
15	TRBV19	TRBJ1-5	ASRYRDRDYSNQPQH
13	TRBV5-1	TRBJ1-1	ASSPDSSMNTEAF
12	TRBV15	TRBJ1-1	ATSRVEGRTEAF
14	TRBV6-2/TRBV6-3	TRBJ2-6	ASSITRGYGANVLT
12	TRBV6-5	TRBJ1-4	ASNPGGGREKLF
11	TRBV5-4	TRBJ1-2	ASSSRGGGAYT
11	TRBV18	TRBJ2-5	ASSPDMGETQY
13	TRBV6-9	TRBJ1-6	ASSYGQGVNSPLH
14	TRBV2	TRBJ1-4	ASSGSRWEEDEKLF
14	TRBV9	TRBJ2-3	ASSVDRLTFPDTQY
15	TRBV5-1	TRBJ2-3	ASSPATSGGATDTQY
12	TRBV5-4	TRBJ2-7	ASSIRQGLREQY
13	TRBV11-3	TRBJ2-2	ASSPRQGSSGELF
11	TRBV7-2	TRBJ2-2	ASSSKNTGELF
12	TRBV7-2	TRBJ1-1	ASSLARENTEAF
14	TRBV27	TRBJ2-7	ASSPSGGAFSYEQY
10	TRBV28	TRBJ2-7	ASSSSVYEQY
13	TRBV3-1/TRBV3-2	TRBJ1-1	ASSQHTGVNTEAF
10	TRBV20-1	TRBJ1-2	SASEQGHGYT
12	TRBV7-6	TRBJ2-2	ASSLEPDTGELF
13	TRBV4-3	TRBJ2-5	ASSQEGTQGETQY
12	TRBV19	TRBJ1-2	ASRTGQGAGGYT
12	TRBV6-5	TRBJ2-5	ASKRATRGETQY
13	TRBV9	TRBJ2-1	ASSGTGNSYNEQF
10	TRBV6-6	TRBJ1-2	ATRQVNYGYT
13	TRBV5-4	TRBJ1-2	ASIPGQGLNYGYT
13	TRBV9	TRBJ2-7	ASSPRGVLSYEQY
10	TRBV3-1/TRBV3-2	TRBJ2-4	ASRGSGGRQY
12	TRBV11-2	TRBJ2-1	ASSLETGGGEQF
12	TRBV5-1	TRBJ1-1	ASGLANLNTEAF
14	TRBV28	TRBJ2-1	ATGQGSTRAGNEQF
13	TRBV7-4	TRBJ1-1	ATRNLRVMNTEAF